The TCR beta chain under discussion was sequenced for a study of CD8+ T cells in alopecia areata. Study details: Each day, treated patients took oral tofacitinib twice, at 5 to 10 mg per dose. Whole-study findings and limits: Among the 100 top clones, expanded CD8+ clones, like scalp clonality, were significantly decreased by tofacitinib. Lesional scalp, notably in alopecia totalis/universalis, had clonality above that of normal scalp.

As for this clone: Its antigen is not known.

CDR1 is SEHNR and CDR2 is FQNEAQ in the germline V gene (reference sequence). V was clipped by 5 bases and J by 9 bases, with 14 bases between them. The CDR3 is 13 residues long. Indicated treatment: oral pan-JAK inhibitor, 5-10 mg twice daily. Cell sorting on a FACSAria was used to separate CD4+ and CD8+ T cells from the PBMCs. Reverse transcription of extracted RNA yielded cDNA, which provided the sequencing template. Profiled with immunoSEQ multiplex PCR; TCRdb holds only in-frame clones, not every one. The sample has roughly 100,000 clones, more than 75% seen once. The V gene is TRBV7-9, the J gene TRBJ2-1, with a weak D call TRBD1 (5 bases). Here the sequenced sample was CD8+ T cells sorted from blood, taken at approximately week 30, from a patient treated with tofacitinib. The TCR was taken from a human donor with alopecia areata. CDR3 region: CASSQGGLIEQFF. CDR3 nucleotides: TGTGCCAGCAGCCAGGGCGGCCTAATTGAGCAGTTCTTC.